Listed here are 17 T cell receptor beta chains from one sample, sequenced in a study of blood T cells in healthy people across ages. The authors ran a second PCR of about 7 to 11 cycles using a sample-barcoded 5' primer and a J-beta primer mix. TCRdb called the 5' RACE reads again in MiXCR, with one record for every CDR3 protein. Here the sample spans about a million distinct CDR3 sequences, approximately 38% being singletons. Input material: blood. All receptors come from a man aged 18 to 29 in good health.

This clonotype was detected a few times. The rearrangement joins TRBV12-3 or TRBV12-4 to TRBJ1-1; 8 bases are a match to TRBD1. V gave up 6 bases and J gave up 8 bases; unmatched junction bases: 5. The CDR3 is 12 residues long. This chain's CDR3 is CASRPTGGEAFF. The CDR3 coding sequence is TGTGCCAGCAGACCAACAGGGGGGGAAGCTTTCTTT.

The sample holds many counts of this clonotype. V gene TRBV2 combines with J gene TRBJ2-6, with D hard to call. Trimming left V 2 bases short and J 3 bases short, with 8 bases between. The length of the CDR3 is 15 residues. Germline assignment: CDR1 SNHLY and CDR2 FYNNEI. The CDR3 DNA is TGTGCCAGCAGTGAATCGACACGTGGGGCCAACGTCCTGACTTTC. Translation: CASSESTRGANVLTF.

This clonotype has just a few counts. The gene calls are TRBV7-2 and TRBJ2-3; the D gene is possibly TRBD2 (5 bases). This CDR3 spans 15 amino acids. Germline V CDR1 and CDR2: SGHTA, FQGNSA. Trimming cost V 3 bases and J 0 bases, with 10 bases left between them. CDR3 protein: CASSFTGFSTDTQYF. The CDR3 bases are TGTGCCAGCAGCTTCACGGGGTTTAGCACAGATACGCAGTATTTT.

This clonotype was picked up a small number of times. The gene calls are TRBV2 and TRBJ2-7; no clear D. This CDR3 has 13 amino acids. Germline V lookup: CDR1 SNHLY, CDR2 FYNNEI. V lost 7 bases and J 6 bases, leaving 16 bases between the germline ends. DNA for the CDR3: TGTGCCAGCACGATCCGGACGCCCGGCGAGCAGTACTTC. It encodes CASTIRTPGEQYF.

This chain joins TRBV5-1 and TRBJ1-2, with D perhaps matching TRBD1 (6 bases). Between the trimmed V and J ends, which lost 1 base and 1 base, there was a span of 11 bases. The germline gives CDR1 SGHRS, CDR2 YFSETQ. The CDR3 runs 15 residues. CDR3 in DNA: TGCGCCAGCAGCTTGAGGCAGGGGAGTAACTATGGCTACACCTTC. Translated: CASSLRQGSNYGYTF.

This clonotype was observed many times. This chain connects TRBV28 to TRBJ2-3; 8 bases are shared with TRBD1. The trim removed 6 bases at V and 1 base at J, leaving 9 bases unmatched. This CDR3 comprises 16 residues. Germline loops: CDR1 MDHEN, CDR2 SYDVKM. The CDR3 DNA reads as TGTGCCAGCAGGTCAGACAGGGGACGAGGCACAGATACGCAGTATTTT. Its translation: CASRSDRGRGTDTQYF.

This sequence joins TRBV4-2 and TRBJ2-5; D is possibly TRBD2 (6 bases). The CDR3 runs to 15 residues. Trimming took off 0 bases at V and 11 bases at J, with 19 bases between the two ends. Germline lookup yields CDR1 LGHNA and CDR2 YNFKEQ. The CDR3 sequence is CASSQDGGTHNEQYF. The DNA for the CDR3 is TGTGCCAGCAGCCAAGATGGGGGGACCCACAATGAGCAGTACTTC.

The J gene is TRBJ1-5, the V gene TRBV20-1; D may be TRBD1 (5 bases). The germline V gene encodes CDR1 DFQATT and CDR2 SNEGSKA (reference sequence). This CDR3 region has 13 residues. Trimming stripped 8 bases from V and 2 bases from J, with 13 bases between. This CDR3 is CSLRGTGNQPQHF. CDR3 nucleotides: TGCAGTCTCCGAGGGACGGGCAATCAGCCCCAGCATTTT.

This clonotype has only a few counts. CDR3 sequence (DNA): TGCGCCAGCAGCCCGGATGGGGACAGCTCTAACTATGGCTACACCTTC. Translating gives CASSPDGDSSNYGYTF. The chain is built from TRBV5-1 and TRBJ1-2, with 7 bases matching TRBD1. Trimming cost V 4 bases and J 0 bases; bases outside gene matches: 9. CDR3 size: 16 residues. Germline CDR1 reads SGHRS; CDR2 reads YFSETQ.

This clonotype has more than one count but fewer than ten. The chain has TRBV7-9 and TRBJ1-1; D ambiguous. There are 14 residues in the CDR3. Between the trimmed V and J ends, which lost 8 bases and 5 bases, there was a span of 18 bases. Germline-derived CDR1 and CDR2 are SEHNR and FQNEAQ (reference sequence). For the CDR3, the DNA is TGTGCCAGCGTCCCTCAAGGTGCTAAGACTGAAGCTTTCTTT. Its translation: CASVPQGAKTEAFF. The full variable domain, its missing parts supplied by reference TRBV7-9 and TRBJ1-1, is DTGVSQNPRHKITKRGQNVTFRCDPISEHNRLYWYRQTLGQGPEFLTYFQNEAQLEKSRLLSDRFSAERPKGSFSTLEIQRTEQGDSAMYLCASVPQGAKTEAFFGQGTRLTVV.

The gene calls are TRBV7-2 and TRBJ1-1, with D possibly matching TRBD1 (5 bases). From germline, CDR1 is SGHTA and CDR2 FQGNSA. The CDR3 is 14 residues long. Trimming removed 4 bases at V and 4 bases at J, with 13 bases between. As DNA, the CDR3 is TGTGCCAGCAGCTCAGATACAGGAGTCACTGAAGCTTTCTTT. Its translation: CASSSDTGVTEAFF.

This clonotype was detected only a few times. This chain connects TRBV2 to TRBJ1-2, with D unclear. Germline V gene data show CDR1 as SNHLY and CDR2 as FYNNEI. Trimming stripped 2 bases from V and 7 bases from J, with 11 bases between. CDR3 length equals 13 residues. The CDR3 is CASSELRAGGYTF. CDR3 bases: TGTGCCAGCAGTGAACTTCGGGCTGGTGGCTACACCTTC.

This clonotype occurred a few times. The V gene is TRBV28, the J gene TRBJ1-5; D is ambiguous. The CDR3 sequence is 12 residues long. V lost 3 bases and J lost 5, with 5 bases in between. The germline CDR1 and CDR2 sequences are MDHEN and SYDVKM. In DNA, the CDR3 is TGTGCCAGCAGTTTTCCCGATCAGCCCCAGCATTTT. This gives the protein CASSFPDQPQHF.

The chain carries TRBV6-1 and TRBJ2-2; a weak D match, TRBD2 (5 bases). V lost 3 bases to trimming and J lost 5 bases, with 13 bases between them. This CDR3 is built from 15 residues. From germline, CDR1 is MNHNS and CDR2 SASEGT. Here the CDR3 reads CASSDILTGTGELFF. CDR3 nucleotides: TGTGCCAGCAGTGATATATTGACGGGAACCGGGGAGCTGTTTTTT.

This clonotype turned up a few times. The CDR3 bases are TGCGCCAGCAGGTTGAGGGGGGGTCCTAGGAGCACAGATACGCAGTATTTT. Its translation is CASRLRGGPRSTDTQYF. The V and J genes are TRBV5-1 and TRBJ2-3; D is perhaps TRBD2 (7 bases). Trimming shortened V by 5 bases and J by 0 bases, and 19 bases separated the two germline ends. This CDR3 contains 17 residues. CDR1 is SGHRS, CDR2 YFSETQ, per germline.

A word on this clonotype: A much bigger clone sits one base away, suggesting this may be a read error. The genes are TRBV7-9 and TRBJ2-3; a possible D gene is TRBD2 (5 bases). The CDR3 loop spans 17 amino acids. Germline V gene data show CDR1 as SEHNR and CDR2 as FQNEAQ (reference sequence). The CDR3 nucleotides read TGTGTCAGCAGCCCGCCGACTGAGGGTCCTGGCACAGATACGCAGTATTTT. It yields the protein CVSSPPTEGPGTDTQYF.

This clonotype was counted between two and nine times. An end of the junction differs from the germline gene, which may be a read error. This rearrangement joins TRBV20-1 to TRBJ1-5; D unresolved. This CDR3 region has 13 residues. Per germline, CDR1 DFQATT and CDR2 SNEGSKA (reference sequence). The CDR3 DNA reads TGCAGTGCTGGAGAGAGAGTCAATCAGCCCCAGCATTTT. Translation gives CSAGERVNQPQHF.